This passage covers 3 T cell receptor beta chains from one sample sequenced in a study of CD8+ T cells in alopecia areata. RNA extraction and reverse transcription yielded cDNA as sequencing template. Some clones are missing from TCRdb's copy, which holds only in-frame ones; the method was immunoSEQ multiplex PCR. The sample yields 150,000 to 200,000 clones, 59% seen once. This specimen consisted of CD4+ T cells sorted from blood, obtained at week 0. Every receptor here comes from a human donor with alopecia areata.

In its sample, this clone was seen a few times. The CDR3 nucleotides read TGTGCCAGCAGTTACTCGGCGGGGGGTCCCGAGACCCAGTACTTC. Its translation is CASSYSAGGPETQYF. The genes are TRBV6-5 and TRBJ2-5, with 8 nucleotides matching TRBD2. This CDR3 is 15 amino acids long. V dropped 0 bases and J dropped 5; count of bases not matched to a gene: 5. In germline, CDR1 is MNHEY, CDR2 SVGAGI.

This clone was seen repeatedly, ten times or more. The chain has TRBV7-2 and TRBJ2-3; TRBD2 agrees at 10 bases. The CDR3 runs 16 residues. Per germline, CDR1 SGHTA and CDR2 FQGNSA. V shed 0 bases, J shed 4 bases, and the junction held 4 bases outside the gene matches. The chain's CDR3 is CASSLASGGASDTQYF. The CDR3 bases are TGTGCCAGCAGCTTAGCGAGCGGGGGGGCCTCAGATACGCAGTATTTT.

The V call is TRBV30, the J call TRBJ2-4; D is unresolved. CDR3 length equals 13 residues. V lost 0 bases, J lost 1 base, and 4 bases lay in between. Per germline, CDR1 GTSNPN and CDR2 SVGIG (reference sequence). Here the CDR3 DNA reads TGTGCCTGGAGTGTACAGGCCAAAAACATTCAGTACTTC. Translated, it gives CAWSVQAKNIQYF.